This T cell receptor beta chain was identified during a study of blood T cell repertoires in COVID-19. From germline, CDR1 is MNHEY and CDR2 SVGAGI. CDR3 size: 13 residues. V lost 9 bases and J lost 5, with 16 bases in between. The assay was immunoSEQ multiplex PCR, and TCRdb's table has in-frame clones only and misses some. This table holds about 280,000 clones, 89% found once. The chain combines TRBV6-5 with TRBJ2-5; D may be TRBD2 (6 bases). The material sequenced was peripheral blood. The sequence was obtained from a woman aged 40-49 years who had recovered from COVID-19. This CDR3 reads CARSSVWGETQYF. DNA for the CDR3: TGTGCCAGGTCTAGCGTGTGGGGCGAGACCCAGTACTTC.